These T cell receptor beta chains were read from a single sample in a study of T cells in Graves' hyperthyroidism and ophthalmopathy. MiXCR was run by TCRdb on the multiplex PCR reads, yielding one entry per CDR3 protein. In the table there are about 350,000 distinct CDR3 sequences, about 14% of which are singletons. Sequenced input: blood. These receptor sequences come from a woman aged 30 to 39 with Graves' hyperthyroidism. Both conserved end residues are part of each CDR3. The order of the fields is CDR3 protein, CDR3 DNA, V gene, D gene, clone size, J gene. The D gene is left open where the match is weak. Size is omitted from some rows. Given values are once, few, many or a class for expanded clones.

CDR3aa: CASSSRASGVYEQYF
CDR3nt: TGTGCCAGCAGCTCCCGGGCCAGCGGGGTGTACGAGCAGTACTTC
v_gene: TRBV7-2
d_gene: TRBD2
abundance: NA
j_gene: TRBJ2-7

CDR3aa: CASSPNVAEAFF
CDR3nt: TGTGCCAGCAGCCCCAATGTGGCTGAAGCTTTCTTT
v_gene: TRBV7-9
d_gene: NA
abundance: many
j_gene: TRBJ1-1

CDR3aa: CASSRQGGSNQPQHF
CDR3nt: TGTGCCAGCAGCCGTCAAGGGGGCTCCAATCAGCCCCAGCATTTT
v_gene: TRBV5-6
d_gene: TRBD1
abundance: once
j_gene: TRBJ1-5

CDR3aa: CSASYKGPDTQYF
CDR3nt: TGCAGTGCTAGCTACAAAGGCCCAGATACGCAGTATTTT
v_gene: TRBV20-1
d_gene: NA
abundance: few
j_gene: TRBJ2-3

CDR3aa: CASSAPGGPGNTIYF
CDR3nt: TGCGCCAGCAGCGCCCCCGGAGGGCCCGGAAACACCATATATTTT
v_gene: TRBV5-1
d_gene: NA
abundance: many
j_gene: TRBJ1-3

CDR3aa: CASSLAVSYEQYF
CDR3nt: TGTGCCAGCAGTCTCGCTGTGAGTTACGAGCAGTACTTC
v_gene: TRBV28
d_gene: NA
abundance: many
j_gene: TRBJ2-7

CDR3aa: CASNPTRGQGSNEQYF
CDR3nt: TGTGCCAGCAATCCAACCAGGGGACAGGGAAGTAACGAGCAGTACTTC
v_gene: TRBV7-9
d_gene: TRBD1
abundance: many
j_gene: TRBJ2-7

CDR3aa: CSAREGSRSYEQYF
CDR3nt: TGCAGTGCTAGAGAGGGCAGCCGCTCCTACGAGCAGTACTTC
v_gene: TRBV20-1
d_gene: NA
abundance: many
j_gene: TRBJ2-7

CDR3aa: CASSFGSFSGANVLTF
CDR3nt: TGTGCCAGCAGCTTCGGGTCTTTCTCTGGGGCCAACGTCCTGACTTTC
v_gene: TRBV27
d_gene: NA
abundance: NA
j_gene: TRBJ2-6

CDR3aa: CASSLVGAPRKNIQYF
CDR3nt: TGTGCCAGCAGCTTAGTGGGGGCCCCCCGCAAAAACATTCAGTACTTC
v_gene: TRBV7-2
d_gene: NA
abundance: NA
j_gene: TRBJ2-4

CDR3aa: CATGAQLNTEAFF
CDR3nt: TGTGCCACAGGGGCGCAGCTGAACACTGAAGCTTTCTTT
v_gene: TRBV6-1
d_gene: NA
abundance: many
j_gene: TRBJ1-1

CDR3aa: CASTSRGRDTGELFF
CDR3nt: TGTGCCAGCACCTCGAGAGGGAGGGACACCGGGGAGCTGTTTTTT
v_gene: TRBV28
d_gene: TRBD2
abundance: NA
j_gene: TRBJ2-2

CDR3aa: CASSLQTSDFSDEQFF
CDR3nt: TGTGCCAGCAGCCTCCAGACTAGCGATTTTTCGGATGAGCAGTTCTTC
v_gene: TRBV3-1
d_gene: TRBD2
abundance: many
j_gene: TRBJ2-1

CDR3aa: CASSSGGDIQYF
CDR3nt: TGTGCCAGCAGCAGCGGGGGAGACATTCAGTACTTC
v_gene: TRBV3-1
d_gene: TRBD2
abundance: many
j_gene: TRBJ2-4

CDR3aa: CASRYVLQGAQETQYF
CDR3nt: TGTGCCAGCAGATATGTACTCCAGGGGGCTCAAGAGACCCAGTACTTC
v_gene: TRBV28
d_gene: TRBD1
abundance: many
j_gene: TRBJ2-5

CDR3aa: CASSVRGRDYTYNEQFF
CDR3nt: TGTGCCAGCAGTGTCCGAGGTCGGGACTACACGTACAATGAGCAGTTCTTC
v_gene: TRBV11-1
d_gene: TRBD2
abundance: many
j_gene: TRBJ2-1

CDR3aa: CASSPQPAGAPYTF
CDR3nt: TGTGCCAGCAGCCCCCAACCCGCGGGGGCCCCATACACCTTC
v_gene: TRBV14
d_gene: NA
abundance: few
j_gene: TRBJ1-2

CDR3aa: CASSSYTGTASYEQYF
CDR3nt: TGTGCCAGCAGCTCCTATACCGGGACAGCCTCCTACGAGCAGTACTTC
v_gene: TRBV3-1
d_gene: TRBD1
abundance: NA
j_gene: TRBJ2-7

CDR3aa: CASSLWVHRMSSYNEQFF
CDR3nt: TGTGCCAGCAGTTTATGGGTTCACAGGATGAGCTCCTACAATGAGCAGTTCTTC
v_gene: TRBV28
d_gene: NA
abundance: NA
j_gene: TRBJ2-1

CDR3aa: CASSSQGVKNIQYF
CDR3nt: TGTGCCAGCAGCTCACAGGGGGTCAAAAACATTCAGTACTTC
v_gene: TRBV28
d_gene: TRBD1
abundance: many
j_gene: TRBJ2-4

CDR3aa: CASTRGRGTPMAQHF
CDR3nt: TGTGCCAGCACCCGTGGAAGGGGGACCCCCATGGCCCAGCATTTT
v_gene: TRBV28
d_gene: NA
abundance: many
j_gene: TRBJ1-5

CDR3aa: CSTEAGVYEQYF
CDR3nt: TGCAGTACTGAAGCGGGAGTTTACGAGCAGTACTTC
v_gene: TRBV20-1
d_gene: TRBD2
abundance: many
j_gene: TRBJ2-7

CDR3aa: CASSFDTYEQYF
CDR3nt: TGTGCCAGCAGCTTTGACACCTACGAGCAGTACTTC
v_gene: TRBV11-1
d_gene: NA
abundance: many
j_gene: TRBJ2-7

CDR3aa: CSARGQGKETQYF
CDR3nt: TGCAGTGCTAGGGGACAGGGTAAAGAGACCCAGTACTTC
v_gene: TRBV20-1
d_gene: TRBD1
abundance: many
j_gene: TRBJ2-5

CDR3aa: CASSTRQGSQPQHF
CDR3nt: TGTGCCAGCAGTACTCGACAGGGTAGTCAGCCCCAGCATTTT
v_gene: TRBV6-5
d_gene: TRBD1
abundance: NA
j_gene: TRBJ1-5

CDR3aa: CASNPGGANYGYTF
CDR3nt: TGTGCCAGCAACCCAGGGGGCGCAAACTATGGCTACACCTTC
v_gene: TRBV28
d_gene: TRBD1
abundance: once
j_gene: TRBJ1-2

CDR3aa: CASSLGTVLPDTQYF
CDR3nt: TGTGCCAGCAGTCTCGGGACAGTTCTTCCAGATACGCAGTATTTT
v_gene: TRBV6-2/TRBV6-3
d_gene: TRBD1
abundance: NA
j_gene: TRBJ2-3

CDR3aa: CSARLGGQGPEQYF
CDR3nt: TGCAGTGCTCGCTTGGGGGGACAGGGGCCCGAGCAGTACTTC
v_gene: TRBV20-1
d_gene: TRBD1
abundance: many
j_gene: TRBJ2-7

CDR3aa: CASSLIGGRAPNEQFF
CDR3nt: TGTGCCAGCAGCTTAATCGGCGGGAGGGCCCCCAATGAGCAGTTCTTC
v_gene: TRBV7-9
d_gene: TRBD2
abundance: many
j_gene: TRBJ2-1

CDR3aa: CSARGGPYEQYF
CDR3nt: TGCAGTGCTAGAGGGGGGCCCTACGAGCAGTACTTC
v_gene: TRBV20-1
d_gene: NA
abundance: NA
j_gene: TRBJ2-7

CDR3aa: CSAVLGARNTEAFF
CDR3nt: TGCAGTGCTGTCCTAGGGGCGCGGAACACTGAAGCTTTCTTT
v_gene: TRBV20-1
d_gene: NA
abundance: few
j_gene: TRBJ1-1

CDR3aa: CASRGPGSSYEQYF
CDR3nt: TGTGCCAGCAGAGGACCAGGGTCCTCCTACGAGCAGTACTTC
v_gene: TRBV5-8
d_gene: NA
abundance: NA
j_gene: TRBJ2-7

CDR3aa: CASSLSPLHGNEQFF
CDR3nt: TGTGCCAGCAGCTTATCCCCTCTCCATGGCAATGAGCAGTTCTTC
v_gene: TRBV11-2
d_gene: NA
abundance: many
j_gene: TRBJ2-1

CDR3aa: CASHTLGREQYF
CDR3nt: TGTGCCAGCCACACCCTGGGAAGGGAGCAGTACTTC
v_gene: TRBV6-1
d_gene: NA
abundance: few
j_gene: TRBJ2-7

CDR3aa: CASRGLGLAGSYNEQFF
CDR3nt: TGTGCCAGCAGGGGTCTCGGACTAGCGGGTTCCTACAATGAGCAGTTCTTC
v_gene: TRBV2
d_gene: TRBD2
abundance: many
j_gene: TRBJ2-1

CDR3aa: CASSSPGQGYYGYTF
CDR3nt: TGTGCCAGCAGTTCCCCGGGACAGGGGTACTATGGCTACACCTTC
v_gene: TRBV12-3/TRBV12-4
d_gene: TRBD1
abundance: NA
j_gene: TRBJ1-2

CDR3aa: CASSFISGLEQYF
CDR3nt: TGCGCCAGCAGCTTCATTAGCGGGCTCGAGCAGTACTTC
v_gene: TRBV5-1
d_gene: TRBD2
abundance: NA
j_gene: TRBJ2-7

CDR3aa: CASSLPGRPKFF
CDR3nt: TGTGCCAGCAGTTTACCGGGACGTCCAAAGTTCTTC
v_gene: TRBV7-9
d_gene: NA
abundance: few
j_gene: TRBJ2-1

CDR3aa: CSARQELQETQYF
CDR3nt: TGCAGTGCTAGACAGGAGCTACAAGAGACCCAGTACTTC
v_gene: TRBV20-1
d_gene: NA
abundance: many
j_gene: TRBJ2-5

CDR3aa: CASSTRHGNTEAFF
CDR3nt: TGTGCCAGCAGTACCCGACACGGCAACACTGAAGCTTTCTTT
v_gene: TRBV2
d_gene: NA
abundance: many
j_gene: TRBJ1-1

CDR3aa: CASSPLGMGQPQHF
CDR3nt: TGTGCCAGCAGCCCCCTGGGGATGGGTCAGCCCCAGCATTTT
v_gene: TRBV12-3/TRBV12-4
d_gene: NA
abundance: many
j_gene: TRBJ1-5